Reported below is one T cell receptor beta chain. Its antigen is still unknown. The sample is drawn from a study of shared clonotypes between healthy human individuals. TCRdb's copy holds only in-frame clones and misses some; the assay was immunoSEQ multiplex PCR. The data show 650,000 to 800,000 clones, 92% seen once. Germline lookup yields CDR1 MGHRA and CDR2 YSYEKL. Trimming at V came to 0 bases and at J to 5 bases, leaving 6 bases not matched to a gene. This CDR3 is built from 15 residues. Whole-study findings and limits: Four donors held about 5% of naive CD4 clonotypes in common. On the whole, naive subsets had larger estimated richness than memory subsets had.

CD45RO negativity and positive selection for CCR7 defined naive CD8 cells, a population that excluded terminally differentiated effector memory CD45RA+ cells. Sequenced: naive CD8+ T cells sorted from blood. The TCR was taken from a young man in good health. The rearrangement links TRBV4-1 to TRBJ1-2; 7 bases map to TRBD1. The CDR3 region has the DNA TGCGCCAGCAGCCAAGATCGAGGGGGCGCTTATGGCTACACCTTC. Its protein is CASSQDRGGAYGYTF.